This TCR beta chain was observed in a study of T-cell reconstitution after alpha-beta-depleted transplantation in children. This clonotype was counted ten times or more. Its antigen is not identified. Notes on the study in general: Most T-cell counts and diversity one year after the transplant came from T cells that were newly produced. Expanded graft clones, several hundred of them, were reportedly the source of alpha-beta T cells about two months after transplant. Recipient T cells and thymic progenitors that survived were the source of the high TCRbeta diversity seen at day 60 in some patients.

V was pared by 5 bases and J by 8 bases, with 9 bases between. Germline CDR1 SEHNR, CDR2 FQNEAQ (reference sequence). The CDR3 loop spans 11 amino acids. Using unique molecular identifiers, the investigators prepared the TCRbeta library. Using its own MiXCR run on the PCR reads, TCRdb lists one record per CDR3 protein. The profile covers about 200,000 distinct CDR3 sequences, with about 8.4% appearing a single time and under 40% taken by the ten largest. The genes are TRBV7-9 and TRBJ1-2, with a possible D match to TRBD1 (6 bases). The clonotype comes from a male patient between 2 and 10 years old who had a stem cell transplant for acute myeloid leukemia, so the T cells may come from the graft donor. This sample comprised PBMCs, mostly from graft donor cells, obtained 360 days after TCRalphabeta/CD19-depleted stem cell transplant. This CDR3 is CASSEDRGYTF. The CDR3 DNA sequence: TGTGCCAGCAGCGAAGACAGGGGCTACACCTTC.